The rows below give T cell receptor beta chains drawn from one sample of a study of cytomegalovirus exposure and HLA in healthy donors. The repertoire was sequenced with immunoSEQ multiplex PCR; TCRdb's copy has only in-frame clones and lacks some. The data hold about 160,000 clones, with about four fifths observed a single time. Sequenced material: PBMCs. The receptors originated from a human donor in good health. Each CDR3 is given with its conserved first and last residue. A D gene is named only where the DNA matches it firmly. Where a row states a size, it is once, few, many or the class of an expanded clone; other rows omit it.

v_call	d_call	clone_size	j_call	cdr3_aa	cdr3_nt
TRBV7-9	.	few	TRBJ2-7	CASSSDTYEQYF	TGTGCCAGCAGCTCGGACACGTACGAGCAGTACTTC
TRBV5-6	.	.	TRBJ2-5	CASSLASVETQYF	TGTGCCAGCAGCTTGGCTAGCGTGGAGACCCAGTACTTC
TRBV28	.	.	TRBJ2-3	CASSTGNINTDTQYF	TGTGCCAGCAGCACAGGGAACATCAACACAGATACGCAGTATTTT
TRBV6-6	.	.	TRBJ2-5	CASSQPPLDRRETQYF	TGTGCCAGCAGTCAACCCCCTCTGGACAGAAGGGAGACCCAGTACTTC
TRBV9	.	.	TRBJ1-2	CASSVGGGKGHGYTF	TGTGCCAGCAGCGTAGGAGGGGGAAAGGGCCATGGCTACACCTTC
TRBV5-4	.	.	TRBJ2-5	CASSLSEYQETQYF	TGTGCCAGCAGCTTGTCCGAGTACCAAGAGACCCAGTACTTC
TRBV30	TRBD1	few	TRBJ2-1	CASAGGQGKDNEQFF	TGTGCCTCTGCAGGTGGACAGGGGAAGGACAATGAGCAGTTCTTC
TRBV5-6	TRBD1	.	TRBJ2-3	CASSGTGGSLGDTQYF	TGTGCCAGCAGCGGTACAGGGGGCAGTTTAGGAGATACGCAGTATTTT
TRBV5-1	TRBD1	.	TRBJ1-5	CASSLADRVVKCDQPQHF	TGCGCCAGCAGCCTTGCTGACAGGGTGGTTAAGTGCGATCAGCCCCAGCATTTT
TRBV7-9	.	.	TRBJ2-7	CASSPTRAYEQYF	TGTGCCAGCAGCCCCACTCGGGCCTACGAGCAGTACTTC
TRBV9	.	.	TRBJ1-3	CASSVGDKENTIYF	TGTGCCAGCAGCGTAGGGGACAAGGAAAACACCATATATTTT
TRBV10-3	TRBD1	.	TRBJ1-1	CAISEGQGVTEAFF	TGTGCCATCAGTGAGGGACAGGGGGTCACTGAAGCTTTCTTT
TRBV6-6	TRBD1	.	TRBJ1-1	CASSHWDRGGTEAFF	TGTGCCAGCAGTCACTGGGACAGGGGGGGGACTGAAGCTTTCTTT
TRBV6-6	.	.	TRBJ1-5	CASSYKGPGRPQHF	TGTGCCAGCAGTTATAAAGGGCCCGGGAGGCCCCAGCATTTT
TRBV6-1	.	.	TRBJ2-7	CASSESSPPLSEQYF	TGTGCCAGCAGTGAGTCCTCCCCTCCTCTTTCCGAGCAGTACTTC
TRBV7-3	TRBD2	.	TRBJ2-2	CASSISSGSPGELFF	TGTGCCAGCAGCATCTCTAGCGGGAGTCCCGGGGAGCTGTTTTTT
TRBV7-2	.	.	TRBJ2-5	CASSLGDNPRETQYF	TGTGCCAGCAGCTTAGGGGACAACCCGAGGGAGACCCAGTACTTC
TRBV5-4	.	.	TRBJ2-7	CASSLAGVGNYEQYF	TGTGCCAGCAGCTTGGCCGGGGTCGGCAACTACGAGCAGTACTTC
TRBV18	TRBD2	.	TRBJ2-5	CASSPTSGQETQYF	TGTGCCAGCTCACCGACTAGCGGCCAAGAGACCCAGTACTTC
TRBV4-3	.	.	TRBJ1-6	CASSQGRGVAPLHF	TGCGCCAGCAGCCAAGGTCGAGGTGTAGCACCCCTCCACTTT
TRBV11-2	.	.	TRBJ2-3	CASSLDLRTSTDTQYF	TGTGCCAGCAGCTTAGATCTCCGGACTAGCACAGATACGCAGTATTTT
TRBV15	TRBD1	.	TRBJ2-5	CATSTGTGAPQETQYF	TGTGCCACCAGCACTGGGACAGGAGCTCCCCAAGAGACCCAGTACTTC
TRBV11-2	TRBD1	.	TRBJ2-7	CASSLELRQGGYEQYF	TGTGCCAGCAGCTTAGAATTAAGACAGGGGGGCTACGAGCAGTACTTC
TRBV5-4	.	.	TRBJ2-1	CASSFASDYNEQFF	TGTGCCAGCAGCTTCGCTAGCGACTACAATGAGCAGTTCTTC
TRBV28	TRBD1	.	TRBJ2-7	CASRTGTGYYEQYF	TGTGCCAGCAGGACCGGGACAGGGTACTACGAGCAGTACTTC
TRBV5-6	.	few	TRBJ2-1	CASRPKPGLGYSYNEQFF	TGTGCCAGCAGGCCGAAACCGGGACTCGGATACTCCTACAATGAGCAGTTCTTC
TRBV9	TRBD1	.	TRBJ2-2	CATRQGTTGELFF	TGTGCCACCCGACAGGGGACCACCGGGGAGCTGTTTTTT
TRBV11-2	TRBD2	.	TRBJ2-3	CASSSLGLAGWEADTQYF	TGTGCCAGCAGCTCCCTCGGGCTAGCGGGGTGGGAGGCGGATACGCAGTATTTT
TRBV9	.	.	TRBJ2-4	CASSVDPDSKNIQYF	TGTGCCAGCAGCGTAGATCCGGACAGCAAAAACATTCAGTACTTC
TRBV7-6	.	.	TRBJ1-5	CASSLLQGRNQPQHF	TGTGCCAGCAGCTTACTACAGGGACGAAATCAGCCCCAGCATTTT
TRBV29-1	TRBD1	.	TRBJ1-3	CSVTPGQGIGGNTIYF	TGCAGCGTGACTCCGGGACAGGGCATCGGTGGGAACACCATATATTTT
TRBV28	TRBD2	.	TRBJ2-1	CASSLSFLAGGVEQFF	TGTGCCAGCAGCCTCTCGTTTCTAGCGGGAGGGGTTGAGCAGTTCTTC
TRBV29-1	TRBD1	.	TRBJ2-7	CSVAFGVQGAVEYF	TGCAGCGTTGCTTTCGGGGTTCAGGGGGCGGTGGAGTACTTC
TRBV9	TRBD2	.	TRBJ2-5	CASSAEESGSWETQYF	TGTGCCAGCAGCGCAGAAGAAAGCGGGAGCTGGGAGACCCAGTACTTC
TRBV7-3	.	.	TRBJ1-2	CASSLDYDKDLITNYGYTF	TGTGCCAGCAGCTTAGACTACGACAAAGACCTGATTACTAACTATGGCTACACCTTC
TRBV5-4	TRBD1	.	TRBJ2-3	CASSLPGQPNVDTQYF	TGTGCCAGCAGCTTGCCGGGACAGCCGAATGTGGATACGCAGTATTTT
TRBV7-9	.	.	TRBJ1-2	CASSLAGGGYTF	TGTGCCAGCAGCTTAGCAGGGGGAGGCTACACCTTC
TRBV5-4	.	few	TRBJ2-1	CASSFSGPYNEQFF	TGTGCCAGCAGCTTCAGCGGGCCCTACAATGAGCAGTTCTTC
TRBV28	TRBD2	.	TRBJ2-7	CASSSDGAGEPYEQYF	TGTGCCAGCAGCTCCGACGGGGCGGGGGAACCCTACGAGCAGTACTTC
TRBV14	.	.	TRBJ1-4	CASSQYREGQEKLFF	TGTGCCAGCAGCCAATACAGGGAAGGGCAGGAAAAACTGTTTTTT
TRBV25-1	TRBD2	.	TRBJ2-1	CASSNGLAGETEQFF	TGTGCCAGCAGTAACGGCCTAGCGGGAGAGACTGAGCAGTTCTTC
TRBV5-1	TRBD1	few	TRBJ1-1	CASSIGQGRGSNTEAFF	TGCGCCAGCAGCATAGGACAGGGTCGGGGGTCTAACACTGAAGCTTTCTTT
TRBV4-1	TRBD1	.	TRBJ2-3	CASSQGDRGSGDTQYF	TGCGCCAGCAGCCAAGGGGACAGGGGATCTGGGGATACGCAGTATTTT
TRBV18	.	.	TRBJ1-6	CASSPEPNSPLHF	TGTGCCAGCTCACCAGAGCCCAATTCACCCCTCCACTTT
TRBV5-1	.	.	TRBJ2-7	CASSLEVKQSSYEQYF	TGCGCCAGCAGCTTGGAGGTCAAACAGAGCTCCTACGAGCAGTACTTC
TRBV6-1	TRBD1	once	TRBJ2-1	CATWDRGGSTNEQFF	TGTGCCACCTGGGACAGGGGAGGTAGTACAAATGAGCAGTTCTTC
TRBV6-5	.	.	TRBJ2-7	CASRTNRDAYEQYF	TGTGCCAGCCGAACGAACAGGGACGCCTACGAGCAGTACTTC
TRBV4-1	.	.	TRBJ1-2	CASSPQTSGHLNYGYTF	TGCGCCAGCAGCCCACAGACGTCGGGACACCTTAACTATGGCTACACCTTC
TRBV19	TRBD1	once	TRBJ1-1	CASYPGTEYTEAFF	TGTGCCAGCTACCCCGGGACAGAATACACTGAAGCTTTCTTT
TRBV5-5	.	once	TRBJ2-7	CASSLGRGTPYEQYF	TGTGCCAGCAGCTTGGGCAGGGGAACCCCCTACGAGCAGTACTTC
TRBV30	TRBD2	.	TRBJ2-5	CAWSGGLKETQYF	TGTGCCTGGAGCGGGGGGTTAAAAGAGACCCAGTACTTC
TRBV10-1	TRBD2	.	TRBJ2-5	CASSAGTSGKETQYF	TGCGCCAGCAGTGCCGGGACTAGCGGGAAAGAGACCCAGTACTTC
TRBV28	TRBD1	once	TRBJ2-7	CASSLGQPFYEQYF	TGTGCCAGCAGTTTGGGACAGCCATTCTACGAGCAGTACTTC
TRBV6-1	.	few	TRBJ1-3	CASREDSPPGNTIYF	TGTGCCAGCAGAGAAGACAGTCCGCCAGGAAACACCATATATTTT
TRBV11-2	TRBD2	.	TRBJ2-7	CASSKDPSGYYEQYF	TGTGCCAGCAGCAAAGACCCTAGCGGATACTACGAGCAGTACTTC
TRBV2	TRBD1	.	TRBJ1-4	CASSWDSEAGRLFF	TGTGCCAGCAGCTGGGACAGCGAGGCCGGAAGACTGTTTTTT
TRBV19	TRBD1	.	TRBJ1-5	CASRRQGAIPYNQPQHF	TGTGCCAGTAGACGACAGGGGGCGATCCCATACAATCAGCCCCAGCATTTT
TRBV5-1	.	.	TRBJ2-7	CASSTNSYEQYF	TGCGCCAGCAGCACCAATAGTTACGAGCAGTACTTC